What follows are 15 T cell receptor beta chains derived from one specimen sequenced in a study of T-cell reconstitution after alpha-beta-depleted transplantation in children. Unique molecular identifiers were incorporated into the prepared TCRbeta library. TCRdb analysed the PCR reads with MiXCR anew, one entry per CDR3 protein. This table has about 690,000 distinct CDR3 sequences, roughly 17% appearing once. The source was PBMCs from the stem cell graft donor, collected from the stem cell graft. The receptors come from a human donor who donated a stem cell graft to a child with acute myeloid leukemia.

The table lists this clonotype with a few counts. CDR3 in amino acids: CASSQDPRGAYNEQFF. CDR3 sequence (DNA): TGTGCCAGCAGCCAAGATCCCCGGGGGGCCTACAATGAGCAGTTCTTC. The chain is built from TRBV4-2 and TRBJ2-1, with 7 bases that match TRBD2. The length of the CDR3 is 16 residues. The V and J ends lost 0 bases and 2 bases, in that order; junction bases with no gene match: 4. The V gene's germline CDR1 is LGHNA and CDR2 YNFKEQ.

This clonotype occurred a few times. The chain couples TRBV27 to TRBJ1-5, with D unresolved. V was clipped by 6 bases and J by 5 bases, with 23 bases between them. This CDR3 region has 17 residues. The germline V gene has CDR1 MNHEY and CDR2 SMNVEV (reference sequence). For the CDR3, the DNA is TGTGCCAGCAGAATGAAGGGAGGTGAGGTTTTTTATCAGCCCCAGCATTTT. Amino acid sequence: CASRMKGGEVFYQPQHF.

This clonotype has at least ten counts. This chain connects TRBV12-3 or TRBV12-4 to TRBJ1-1; D perhaps matches TRBD1 (5 bases). The CDR3 spans 14 residues. V lost 3 bases and J lost 5, with 13 bases in between. The CDR3 DNA is TGTGCCAGCAGTTTGGCGGAAGGGGCAACTGAAGCTTTCTTT. Protein product: CASSLAEGATEAFF.

This clonotype occurred many times. The DNA of the CDR3 is TGTGCCAGCAGCTCAAGGGGCACCGGGGAGCTGTTTTTT. Translating gives CASSSRGTGELFF. The J gene is TRBJ2-2, the V gene TRBV7-2; TRBD1 might be the D (5 bases). CDR1 is SGHTA, CDR2 FQGNSA, per germline. The V gene lost 4 bases and the J gene lost 4 bases, with 7 bases spanning the gap. The CDR3 is 13 residues long.

Only a few counts were recorded for this clonotype. The chain is built from TRBV10-3 and TRBJ1-1; 8 bases match TRBD1. This CDR3 has 13 amino acids. The trim removed 3 bases at V and 4 bases at J, leaving 1 base unmatched. The germline V gene has CDR1 ENHRY and CDR2 SYGVKD. The CDR3 DNA reads as TGTGCCATCAGTGAAACAGGGGGCACTGAAGCTTTCTTT. Translation gives CAISETGGTEAFF.

V is TRBV27 and J is TRBJ1-1; possibly TRBD1 for D (5 bases). The CDR3 is made up of 19 amino acids. Trimming shortened V by 3 bases and J by 4 bases, and 27 bases separated the two germline ends. Germline V lookup: CDR1 MNHEY, CDR2 SMNVEV (reference sequence). The CDR3 protein is CASSFGLLSGTAGGTEAFF. In DNA form, the CDR3 reads TGTGCCAGCAGTTTTGGGCTTCTATCAGGCACCGCGGGGGGCACTGAAGCTTTCTTT.

This clonotype was seen a few times. This rearrangement joins TRBV7-9 to TRBJ2-6; TRBD2 might be the D (5 bases). Germline CDR1 and CDR2: SEHNR and FQNEAQ (reference sequence). Trimming took off 4 bases at V and 1 base at J, with 11 bases between the two ends. CDR3 length: 16 residues. The CDR3 protein is CASSSDSASGANVLTF. CDR3 coding DNA: TGTGCCAGCAGCTCGGACTCAGCGTCTGGGGCCAACGTCCTGACTTTC.

This clonotype was found many times. The chain links TRBV29-1 to TRBJ2-5; 7 bases align to TRBD2. This CDR3 spans 13 amino acids. CDR1 is SQVTM, CDR2 ANQGSEA, per germline. The V gene end was trimmed by 3 bases and the J gene end by 5 bases; junction bases not matched to a gene: 6. In DNA form, the CDR3 reads TGCAGCGTTGATGGGAGGGCCGGGGAGACCCAGTACTTC. This sequence encodes CSVDGRAGETQYF.

Ten or more counts support this clonotype. This chain connects TRBV4-3 to TRBJ2-1; unclear D gene. Germline V CDR1 and CDR2: LGHNA, YSLEER. V gave up 0 bases and J gave up 8 bases, with 5 bases separating them. There are 12 residues in the CDR3. The DNA of the CDR3 is TGCGCCAGCAGCCAAGAGTCTGATGAGCAGTTCTTC. Its translation is CASSQESDEQFF.

This clonotype was observed at least ten times. The chain has TRBV6-4 and TRBJ2-7; the D gene is possibly TRBD1 (5 bases). The CDR3 covers 13 residues. The germline V and J ends were trimmed by 5 bases and 3 bases, with 11 bases remaining between them. Germline CDR1 reads MRHNA; CDR2 reads SNTAGT. CDR3 sequence reads: CASSRGTDYEQYV. CDR3 DNA: TGTGCCAGCAGTAGGGGTACAGACTACGAGCAGTACGTC.

J is TRBJ2-7 and V is TRBV3-1, with D perhaps matching TRBD1 or TRBD2 (5 bases each). Trimming pared 3 bases from V and 5 bases from J, leaving 14 bases between. The CDR3 has 14 residues. Looked up from germline, CDR1 is LGHDT and CDR2 is YNNKEL (reference sequence). The CDR3: CASSHLSQGDEQYF. As DNA, the CDR3 is TGTGCCAGCAGCCACCTATCCCAGGGAGACGAGCAGTACTTC.

The chain is built from TRBV29-1 and TRBJ1-1; D possibly corresponds to TRBD1 (5 bases). Germline V gene lookup returns CDR1 SQVTM and CDR2 ANQGSEA. V gave up 5 bases and J gave up 1 base, with 11 bases separating them. The CDR3 sequence is 13 residues long. CDR3 sequence reads: CSVTGRRNTEAFF. CDR3 DNA: TGCAGCGTTACAGGTAGGAGGAACACTGAAGCTTTCTTT.

J is TRBJ1-1 and V is TRBV7-9; D possibly corresponds to TRBD1 (6 bases). Germline assignment: CDR1 SEHNR and CDR2 FQNEAQ (reference sequence). The V end lost 2 bases, the J end lost 8 bases, and 15 bases lay between the germline ends. CDR3 length equals 14 residues. CDR3 sequence reads: CASSLRPGGQEAFF. DNA of the CDR3: TGTGCCAGCAGCTTAAGGCCAGGAGGACAGGAAGCTTTCTTT.

This clonotype was counted between two and nine times. The V and J genes are TRBV7-7 and TRBJ2-5, with 14 bases matching TRBD2. This CDR3 has 17 amino acids. Losses at the gene ends were 4 bases for V and 5 bases for J; bases not matched to a gene: 9. In germline, CDR1 is SSHAT, CDR2 FNYEAQ (reference sequence). The CDR3 nucleotides are TGTGCCAGCAGCTACGGCGGGACTAGCGGGGGCTTGGAGACCCAGTACTTC. This codes for CASSYGGTSGGLETQYF.

This clonotype was counted at least ten times. The chain joins TRBV7-9 to TRBJ2-5; D may be TRBD2 (5 bases). The CDR3 is 16 amino acids. Germline V gene sequence: CDR1 SEHNR, CDR2 FQNEAQ (reference sequence). Trimming cost V 1 base and J 4 bases, with 16 bases left between them. CDR3: CASSLESLGGGETQYF. The CDR3 DNA follows: TGTGCCAGCAGCTTAGAATCACTAGGAGGCGGAGAGACCCAGTACTTC.